The T cell receptor beta chain described here comes from a study of CD8 T cells in ankylosing spondylitis. Study outcomes and limitations: Characteristic, it appeared, of ankylosing spondylitis blood was a TCR beta motif of seven or eight highly homologous variants. Peripheral blood held disease-linked clones only at relatively low frequency, and these were CD8+. Disease-linked clones were reportedly significantly enriched in matched ankylosing spondylitis synovial fluid. Past research had described some motif variants in reactive arthritis synovial fluid and blood.

Quantitative 5'-RACE with molecular barcodes generated TCR beta libraries. TCRdb re-called the 5' RACE reads with MiXCR, one entry per CDR3 protein. The profile covers about 700,000 distinct CDR3 sequences, with under 20% appearing a single time and under 20% taken by the ten largest. In regard to this clonotype: Antigen: not known.

The CDR3 length is 15 residues. The V end lost 6 bases, the J end lost 4 bases, and 18 bases lay between the germline ends. Germline CDR1 reads SNHLY; CDR2 reads FYNNEI. The source material was blood, either unsorted or a sorted T cell fraction (not recorded which). This sequence was found in a male donor with ankylosing spondylitis. The J gene is TRBJ2-5, the V gene TRBV2, with D maybe TRBD2 (7 bases). This CDR3 is CASSIHPGGGETQYF. CDR3 bases: TGTGCCAGCAGCATTCACCCGGGGGGCGGAGAGACCCAGTACTTC.